A single sample gave rise to the 24 T cell receptor beta chains below, sequenced in a study of T cell changes during pregnancy in multiple sclerosis. Some clones are missing from TCRdb's copy, which holds only in-frame ones; the method was immunoSEQ multiplex PCR. Among 50,000 to 70,000 clones listed, roughly 91% were seen once. The specimen comprised peripheral blood, sampled after pregnancy. These receptors were collected from a female donor in good health, enrolled as a control in a pregnancy study.

J is TRBJ1-1 and V is TRBV5-1; D is ambiguous. Germline lookup yields CDR1 SGHRS and CDR2 YFSETQ. CDR3 length: 13 residues. Between the trimmed V and J ends, which lost 5 bases and 4 bases, there was a span of 12 bases. The chain's CDR3 is CASRQTTSTEAFF. The DNA for the CDR3 is TGCGCCAGCAGACAGACGACGAGCACTGAAGCTTTCTTT. Using reference TRBV5-1 and TRBJ1-1 for the parts outside the CDR3, the full variable domain is KAGVTQTPRYLIKTRGQQVTLSCSPISGHRSVSWYQQTPGQGLQFLFEYFSETQRNKGNFPGRFSGRQFSNSRSEMNVSTLELGDSALYLCASRQTTSTEAFFGQGTRLTVV.

J is TRBJ1-4 and V is TRBV11-3, with D tentatively TRBD1 (5 bases). The V end was cut by 5 bases, the J end by 6 bases, with 19 bases between. The CDR3 runs to 16 residues. Germline loops: CDR1 SGHNT, CDR2 YENEEA. The CDR3 region is CASSRIGGVVDEKLFF. The CDR3 region has the DNA TGTGCCAGCAGCCGCATTGGGGGGGTGGTCGATGAAAAACTGTTTTTT.

V usage is TRBV7-2 and J usage is TRBJ1-1; possibly TRBD1 for D (6 bases). The CDR3 has 14 residues. Trimming removed 2 bases at V and 4 bases at J, with 11 bases between. CDR1 is SGHTA and CDR2 is FQGNSA in the germline V gene. The CDR3 is CASSLSTGSTEAFF. The DNA for the CDR3 is TGTGCCAGCAGCTTATCTACAGGGAGCACTGAAGCTTTCTTT.

The CDR3 region is CASSPGRAYNEQFF. The CDR3 DNA reads TGTGCCAGCTCACCAGGGAGGGCCTACAATGAGCAGTTCTTC. This chain links TRBV18 with TRBJ2-1; 7 nucleotides match TRBD2. This CDR3 region has 14 residues. Germline V lookup: CDR1 KGHSH, CDR2 LQKENI. With 2 bases clipped from V and 2 bases from J, the junction kept 0 bases outside the gene matches. The complete variable domain, with remaining parts taken from reference TRBV18 and TRBJ2-1, reads NAGVMQNPRHLVRRRGQEARLRCSPMKGHSHVYWYRQLPEEGLKFMVYLQKENIIDESGMPKERFSAEFPKEGPSILRIQQVVRGDSAAYFCASSPGRAYNEQFFGPGTRLTVL.

V and J are TRBV6-5 and TRBJ2-1; 10 nucleotides align to TRBD2. Unmatched junction bases numbered 4, after V lost 6 bases and J lost 2 bases. Germline V CDR1 and CDR2: MNHEY, SVGAGI. This CDR3 is built from 15 residues. This chain's CDR3 is CASRSSGGPYNEQFF. The CDR3 DNA follows: TGTGCCAGCAGATCTAGCGGGGGACCCTACAATGAGCAGTTCTTC.

The V gene is TRBV29-1, the J gene TRBJ1-2; D perhaps matches TRBD1 (5 bases). The germline gives CDR1 SQVTM, CDR2 ANQGSEA. This CDR3 is 13 amino acids long. Deletions cut 1 base from V and 2 bases from J, with 8 bases between. CDR3 sequence (DNA): TGCAGCGTTGAAGGACAGACCAACTATGGCTACACCTTC. Its translation: CSVEGQTNYGYTF.

The chain is built from TRBV6-5 and TRBJ1-6; D is unresolved. Trimming removed 7 bases from V and 6 bases from J, with 19 bases in between. The V gene's germline CDR1 is MNHEY and CDR2 SVGAGI. This CDR3 contains 16 residues. CDR3 bases: TGTGCCAGCACTTATTCCGGTCGGGGTCCTAATTCACCCCTCCACTTT. As protein: CASTYSGRGPNSPLHF.

This clone was found once. The rearrangement uses TRBV5-1 and TRBJ1-1; the match to TRBD1 covers 9 bases. Germline CDR1 SGHRS, CDR2 YFSETQ. V shed 1 base, J shed 4 bases, and the junction held 2 bases outside the gene matches. The CDR3 contains 14 residues. The CDR3 sequence is CASSLTGGRTEAFF. The CDR3 nucleotides read TGCGCCAGCAGCTTGACAGGGGGCCGCACTGAAGCTTTCTTT.

The chain recombines TRBV30 with TRBJ2-2, with 8 bases identical to TRBD1. Trimming took 1 base from V and 4 from J; bases not matched to a gene: 5. Germline V gives CDR1 GTSNPN, CDR2 SVGIG (reference sequence). The CDR3 loop spans 15 amino acids. CDR3 sequence (DNA): TGTGCCTGGAGTGACCCGGGACAGGTCACCGGGGAGCTGTTTTTT. As protein: CAWSDPGQVTGELFF.

This chain joins TRBV7-3 and TRBJ2-7, with D hard to call. From germline, CDR1 is SGHTA and CDR2 FQGTGA. Trimming pared 6 bases from V and 3 bases from J, leaving 6 bases between. The CDR3 is 11 residues long. As DNA, the CDR3 is TGTGCCAGCAGGTGTCACTACGAGCAGTACTTC. Its protein product is CASRCHYEQYF.

The rearrangement links TRBV5-4 to TRBJ2-7, with 8 bases aligning to TRBD1. The germline V gene encodes CDR1 SGHNT and CDR2 YYREEE (reference sequence). The CDR3 contains 16 residues. V shed 0 bases, J shed 0 bases, and the junction held 5 bases outside the gene matches. The CDR3, as DNA: TGTGCCAGCAGCTTGGGTGGACAGGGATACTCCTACGAGCAGTACTTC. This sequence encodes CASSLGGQGYSYEQYF. Full variable domain (remainder filled in from reference TRBV5-4 and TRBJ2-7): ETGVTQSPTHLIKTRGQQVTLRCSSQSGHNTVSWYQQALGQGPQFIFQYYREEENGRGNFPPRFSGLQFPNYSSELNVNALELDDSALYLCASSLGGQGYSYEQYFGPGTRLTVT.

The rearrangement joins TRBV6-5 to TRBJ1-1; 7 positions agree with TRBD1. The V gene end was trimmed by 5 bases and the J gene end by 4 bases; junction bases not matched to a gene: 7. From germline, CDR1 is MNHEY and CDR2 SVGAGI. This CDR3 has 14 amino acids. The CDR3 region is CASSLRQGPTEAFF. In DNA, the CDR3 is TGTGCCAGCAGTCTAAGACAGGGACCCACTGAAGCTTTCTTT.

The rearrangement links TRBV7-9 to TRBJ1-2, with 10 bases matching TRBD1. The V and J ends lost 4 bases and 2 bases, in that order; junction bases with no gene match: 1. The CDR3 is 14 amino acids. The germline gives CDR1 SEHNR, CDR2 FQNEAQ (reference sequence). CDR3 sequence (DNA): TGTGCCAGCAGCTCGACAGGGGGCAACTATGGCTACACCTTC. It yields the protein CASSSTGGNYGYTF.

The genes are TRBV5-4 and TRBJ2-1, with 9 bases that match TRBD1. Germline V CDR1 and CDR2: SGHNT, YYREEE (reference sequence). With 3 bases clipped from V and 0 bases from J, the junction kept 4 bases outside the gene matches. The CDR3 runs 16 residues. CDR3 sequence (DNA): TGTGCCAGCAGCTGGGACAGGGCGAGCTCCTACAATGAGCAGTTCTTC. Translation: CASSWDRASSYNEQFF.

V usage is TRBV5-6 and J usage is TRBJ1-5; 7 bases are a match to TRBD1. Germline V gene data show CDR1 as SGHDT and CDR2 as YYEEEE. The J segment lost 7 bases and the V segment lost 0 bases, leaving 4 bases of the junction unmatched. The CDR3 is 14 residues long. Here the CDR3 DNA reads TGTGCCAGCAGCTTGGCCAGGGGGACACAGCCCCAGCATTTT. Amino acids: CASSLARGTQPQHF.

The chain recombines TRBV25-1 with TRBJ1-2; D ambiguous. The germline gives CDR1 MGHDK, CDR2 SYGVNS. Trimming shortened V by 3 bases and J by 2 bases, and 13 bases separated the two germline ends. This CDR3 region has 15 residues. The CDR3 nucleotides are TGTGCCAGCAGTGAGCCCCGGGTTGGCAACTATGGCTACACCTTC. Its translation: CASSEPRVGNYGYTF.

This chain joins TRBV7-9 and TRBJ2-7, with a possible D match to TRBD1 (6 bases). Deletions cut 5 bases from V and 3 bases from J, with 14 bases between. Germline V gives CDR1 SEHNR, CDR2 FQNEAQ (reference sequence). The CDR3 contains 14 residues. For the CDR3, the DNA is TGTGCCAGCAGCGCCACAGGGATGCACTACGAGCAGTACTTC. It is translated as CASSATGMHYEQYF.

J is TRBJ1-1 and V is TRBV6-5; D is possibly TRBD1 (5 bases). CDR1 is MNHEY, CDR2 SVGAGI, per germline. This CDR3 spans 12 amino acids. Deletions cut 10 bases from V and 1 base from J, with 10 bases between. The CDR3 DNA reads as TGTGCCACTAGGGGTGAGAACACTGAAGCTTTCTTT. This encodes CATRGENTEAFF.

The chain has TRBV11-3 and TRBJ1-2; perhaps TRBD1 as D (6 bases). The ends were cut back, 1 base at V and 6 bases at J, with 12 bases in the middle. This CDR3 has 14 residues. Germline assignment: CDR1 SGHNT and CDR2 YENEEA. The CDR3 spells CASSLGVAGDGYTF. For the CDR3, the DNA is TGTGCCAGCAGCTTAGGGGTCGCAGGGGATGGCTACACCTTC.

This clone has a handful of counts. The chain couples TRBV6-4 to TRBJ1-2; possibly TRBD1 for D (6 bases). The CDR3 spans 14 residues. The ends were cut back, 5 bases at V and 0 bases at J, with 10 bases in the middle. From germline, CDR1 is MRHNA and CDR2 SNTAGT. The CDR3 DNA sequence: TGTGCCAGCAGTCCACAGGGAGCTAACTATGGCTACACCTTC. Translating gives CASSPQGANYGYTF.

V is TRBV4-3 and J is TRBJ1-3; TRBD1 matches 7 bases. This CDR3 is built from 17 residues. V trimming: 0 bases; J trimming: 1 base; junction bases outside the gene matches: 6. Germline-derived CDR1 and CDR2 are LGHNA and YSLEER. This CDR3 is CASSQEYRGLSGNTIYF. The CDR3 region has the DNA TGCGCCAGCAGCCAAGAATACAGGGGTTTGTCTGGAAACACCATATATTTT.

The V call is TRBV4-3, the J call TRBJ1-6; D perhaps matches TRBD1 (6 bases). V was cut by 1 base and J by 9 bases, with 16 bases left in between. Germline V gene data show CDR1 as LGHNA and CDR2 as YSLEER. The CDR3 loop spans 16 amino acids. CDR3: CASSQGEYRVGSPLHF. DNA of the CDR3: TGCGCCAGCAGCCAAGGTGAATACAGGGTTGGTTCACCCCTCCACTTT.

CDR3 DNA sequence: TGTGCCTGGACCGGACAGCCTGAGGGGTATGGCTACACCTTC. As protein: CAWTGQPEGYGYTF. J is TRBJ1-2 and V is TRBV30; tentatively, D is TRBD1 (6 bases). Germline V CDR1 and CDR2: GTSNPN, SVGIG (reference sequence). The CDR3 contains 14 residues. V was cut by 4 bases and J by 5 bases, with 17 bases left in between.

V and J are TRBV5-4 and TRBJ2-5; possible D gene TRBD1, 5 bases. V dropped 1 base and J dropped 5 bases, with 9 bases sitting between them. The CDR3 covers 13 residues. Germline values: CDR1 SGHNT, CDR2 YYREEE (reference sequence). The CDR3: CASSLQGAETQYF. The CDR3 DNA reads as TGTGCCAGCAGCTTGCAGGGCGCCGAGACCCAGTACTTC.